The clone carrying this T cell receptor (beta chain) was seen repeatedly, ten times or more. Antigen unknown. These data belong to a study of regulatory T cells in long-lasting Graves disease. The study's findings and limits: Patients with persistent disease showed a bias toward TRBV28, TRBJ1-2 and TRBJ2-5. Accuracy was perhaps lowered by the small sample size. Those with persistent disease had in common more public clonotypes (about 2,500) than new patients (about 900).

Time point denoted: newly diagnosed GD, antithyroid drugs for less than 3 months. The authors made the TCR library using RNA they extracted from PBMCs. To make TCR beta libraries, researchers used iRepertoire HTBI primers and Arm-PCR of CDR3 regions. TCRdb fed the multiplex PCR reads into MiXCR, producing one record per CDR3 protein. Found here are a few hundred thousand distinct CDR3 sequences, about 16% of them singletons; the top ten hold roughly 23%. The trim removed 4 bases at V and 2 bases at J, leaving 4 bases unmatched. This CDR3 has 15 residues. From germline, CDR1 is MNHNS and CDR2 SASEGT. This clonotype was sampled from a female donor with Graves disease. Here the sequenced sample was peripheral blood mononuclear cells (PBMCs), taken at new diagnosis, from a patient treated with antithyroid drugs. The J gene is TRBJ2-5, the V gene TRBV6-1; TRBD2 aligns across 10 bases. The CDR3 loop reads CASSGSSGRQETQYF. CDR3 DNA sequence: TGTGCCAGCAGTGGAAGTAGCGGGAGGCAAGAGACCCAGTACTTC.